These 26 T cell receptor beta chains originate from one sample sequenced in a study of T cell responses to AZD1222 COVID-19 vaccine. This table comes from immunoSEQ multiplex PCR, and its TCRdb copy is limited to in-frame clones, with some not included. The data contain 100,000 to 150,000 clones, around 89% of them singletons. The material sequenced was peripheral blood, taken on day 0 of AZD1222 vaccination. These receptors were taken from an adult in good health.

The chain joins TRBV6-2 or TRBV6-3 to TRBJ1-2; D ambiguous. The ends were cut back, 2 bases at V and 6 bases at J, with 4 bases in the middle. Germline V gives CDR1 MNHEY, CDR2 SVGEGT. The CDR3 runs 11 residues. This chain's CDR3 is CASSYVDGYTF. CDR3 nucleotides: TGTGCCAGCAGTTACGTAGATGGCTACACCTTC.

V and J are TRBV7-2 and TRBJ2-7; D is uncertain. V lost 0 bases and J 6 bases, leaving 6 bases between the germline ends. Germline CDR1 SGHTA, CDR2 FQGNSA. The CDR3 runs to 12 residues. Here the CDR3 reads CASSLAWREQYF. CDR3 DNA sequence: TGTGCCAGCAGCTTAGCGTGGCGCGAGCAGTACTTC.

The V call is TRBV5-5, the J call TRBJ2-3; D gene unclear. Per the germline V gene, CDR1 is SGHKS and CDR2 is YYEKEE (reference sequence). The CDR3 length is 13 residues. Trimming removed 1 base from V and 0 bases from J, with 3 bases in between. DNA for the CDR3: TGTGCCAGCAGCTTGATCAGCACAGATACGCAGTATTTT. It encodes CASSLISTDTQYF. Full variable domain (rest looked up from reference TRBV5-5 and TRBJ2-3): DAGVTQSPTHLIKTRGQQVTLRCSPISGHKSVSWYQQVLGQGPQFIFQYYEKEERGRGNFPDRFSARQFPNYSSELNVNALLLGDSALYLCASSLISTDTQYFGPGTRLTVL.

This chain joins TRBV7-2 and TRBJ1-3; D perhaps matches TRBD1 (5 bases). Trimming took 1 base from V and 1 from J, leaving 8 bases between them. Germline lookup yields CDR1 SGHTA and CDR2 FQGNSA. This CDR3 is built from 15 residues. CDR3 region: CASSLGGGSGNTIYF. Written as DNA, the CDR3 is TGTGCCAGCAGCTTAGGTGGGGGTTCTGGAAACACCATATATTTT.

The CDR3 region is CASSLRGDPYEQYF. In DNA, the CDR3 is TGTGCCAGCAGCTTACGGGGGGACCCCTACGAGCAGTACTTC. The chain joins TRBV11-1 to TRBJ2-7; 7 nucleotides match TRBD2. The germline CDR1 and CDR2 sequences are SGHAT and FQDESV (reference sequence). Unmatched junction bases numbered 3, after V lost 2 bases and J lost 2 bases. The length of the CDR3 is 14 residues.

V and J are TRBV2 and TRBJ1-1; D uncertain. The ends were cut back, 3 bases at V and 1 base at J, with 3 bases in the middle. Germline V CDR1 and CDR2: SNHLY, FYNNEI. This CDR3 spans 12 amino acids. Here the CDR3 reads CASSEKNTEAFF. The CDR3, as DNA: TGTGCCAGCAGTGAGAAGAACACTGAAGCTTTCTTT.

The rearrangement joins TRBV3-1 (or the pseudogene TRBV3-2) to TRBJ2-5, with D possibly TRBD2 on 5 matching bases. The CDR3 sequence is 16 residues long. Germline-derived CDR1 and CDR2 are LGHDT and YNNKEL (reference sequence). V was pared by 0 bases and J by 1 base, with 12 bases between. As DNA, the CDR3 is TGTGCCAGCAGCCAAGACCGCCTTGGGAGCCAAGAGACCCAGTACTTC. Translation: CASSQDRLGSQETQYF.

The chain recombines TRBV18 with TRBJ2-7; the match to TRBD1 covers 8 bases. CDR1 is KGHSH, CDR2 LQKENI, per germline. J was trimmed by 5 bases and V by 3 bases; bases with no gene match: 6. This CDR3 spans 14 amino acids. CDR3 bases: TGTGCCAGCTCACCTCTCCAGGGGGCCGACGAGCAGTACTTC. The encoded protein is CASSPLQGADEQYF.

This chain uses TRBV28 with TRBJ2-5; the match to TRBD1 covers 8 bases. Germline trimming cut 2 bases from V and 5 bases from J; bases unmatched to any gene: 7. CDR1 and CDR2 (germline): MDHEN, SYDVKM. There are 15 residues in the CDR3. The CDR3 region has the DNA TGTGCCAGCAGTTTAGGGAGGACAGGGTTTGAGACCCAGTACTTC. Translated: CASSLGRTGFETQYF.

This chain joins TRBV6-5 and TRBJ1-5, with D unclear. The CDR3 length is 14 residues. In germline, CDR1 is MNHEY, CDR2 SVGAGI. Between the trimmed V and J ends, which lost 2 bases and 5 bases, there was a span of 10 bases. CDR3 residues: CASSYNHPHQPQHF. In DNA form, the CDR3 reads TGTGCCAGCAGTTACAATCATCCCCATCAGCCCCAGCATTTT.

The chain recombines TRBV4-1 with TRBJ2-3; D gene uncertain. The CDR3 has 15 residues. V lost 1 base and J lost 4, with 12 bases in between. Germline CDR1 and CDR2: MGHRA and YSYEKL. In nucleotides, the CDR3 is TGCGCCAGCAGCCAAGCCGGGTTTCGGCCAGATACGCAGTATTTT. This codes for CASSQAGFRPDTQYF.

This chain joins TRBV5-1 and TRBJ2-3, with a possible D match to TRBD1 (5 bases). Per the germline V gene, CDR1 is SGHRS and CDR2 is YFSETQ. V was trimmed by 5 bases and J by 4 bases, leaving 11 bases between them. The CDR3 consists of 13 residues. The CDR3 DNA follows: TGCGCCAGCAGGTCTGAAGGGGCAGATACGCAGTATTTT. This encodes CASRSEGADTQYF.

J is TRBJ2-6 and V is TRBV7-3, with a tentative D call TRBD2 (5 bases). V lost 5 bases, J lost 4 bases, and 12 bases lay in between. Germline V gene sequence: CDR1 SGHTA, CDR2 FQGTGA. This CDR3 has 15 residues. Here the CDR3 reads CASSPAGAGANVLTF. CDR3 DNA sequence: TGTGCCAGCAGCCCGGCGGGTGCCGGGGCCAACGTCCTGACTTTC.

The chain has TRBV7-2 and TRBJ2-1; D is undetermined. V was pared by 0 bases and J by 6 bases, with 6 bases between. This CDR3 has 13 residues. Germline CDR1 is SGHTA and CDR2 is FQGNSA. Here the CDR3 reads CASSLALTNEQFF. CDR3 DNA sequence: TGTGCCAGCAGCTTAGCGCTGACCAATGAGCAGTTCTTC.

The sample holds a few counts of this clone. This chain connects TRBV3-1 (or the pseudogene TRBV3-2) to TRBJ2-1; TRBD1 agrees at 9 bases. The J segment lost 8 bases and the V segment lost 5 bases, leaving 7 bases of the junction unmatched. The CDR3 consists of 14 residues. Germline V gene lookup returns CDR1 LGHDT and CDR2 YNNKEL (reference sequence). The CDR3 DNA reads as TGTGCCAGCAGCATTACAGGGGGCGGCGATGAGCAGTTCTTC. This encodes CASSITGGGDEQFF.

V is TRBV2 and J is TRBJ2-1, with 11 bases matching TRBD1. Germline CDR1 and CDR2: SNHLY and FYNNEI. This CDR3 contains 15 residues. With V trimmed by 6 bases and J by 8 bases, 9 bases remained unmatched. The DNA for the CDR3 is TGTGCCAGCAGCCTTCGGGGACAGGGGGGTGATGAGCAGTTCTTC. This encodes CASSLRGQGGDEQFF.

V and J are TRBV6-1 and TRBJ1-5; the match to TRBD1 covers 7 bases. CDR1 MNHNS and CDR2 SASEGT come from the germline V gene. The V gene end was trimmed by 3 bases and the J gene end by 6 bases; junction bases not matched to a gene: 5. The CDR3 runs to 14 residues. CDR3 in amino acids: CASSEPQGRQPQHF. The CDR3, as DNA: TGTGCCAGCAGTGAGCCACAGGGGCGTCAGCCCCAGCATTTT.

The sample holds one count of this clone. The chain recombines TRBV3-1 (or the pseudogene TRBV3-2) with TRBJ1-4; D not certain. Germline V gives CDR1 LGHDT, CDR2 YNNKEL (reference sequence). This CDR3 contains 15 residues. Trimming stripped 0 bases from V and 7 bases from J, with 12 bases between. This CDR3 reads CASSQEGRWGEKLFF. The DNA of the CDR3 is TGTGCCAGCAGCCAAGAAGGTCGATGGGGTGAAAAACTGTTTTTT.

The DNA for the CDR3 is TGTGCCAGCGGTAGGGCCAGACAGGACACAGATACGCAGTATTTT. Residues: CASGRARQDTDTQYF. V gene TRBV6-5 combines with J gene TRBJ2-3; D is possibly TRBD1 (6 bases). This CDR3 is 15 amino acids long. CDR1 is MNHEY, CDR2 SVGAGI, per germline. Trimming cost V 8 bases and J 2 bases, with 17 bases left between them.

The gene calls are TRBV11-2 and TRBJ1-5, with a tentative D call TRBD1 (5 bases). V lost 0 bases and J lost 2, with 5 bases in between. This CDR3 comprises 14 residues. Germline CDR1 reads SGHAT; CDR2 reads FQNNGV. The CDR3 DNA reads as TGTGCCAGCAGCTTAGAACAGGGCAATCAGCCCCAGCATTTT. Its translation: CASSLEQGNQPQHF.

The V call is TRBV6-6, the J call TRBJ1-5, with a possible D match to TRBD1 (6 bases). V was clipped by 6 bases and J by 4 bases, with 13 bases between them. The CDR3 loop spans 14 amino acids. Per germline, CDR1 MNHNY and CDR2 SVGAGI (reference sequence). The DNA for the CDR3 is TGTGCCAGCAGCCGATATACAGGGAATCAGCCCCAGCATTTT. It codes for CASSRYTGNQPQHF.

The chain couples TRBV28 to TRBJ1-2; maybe TRBD1 (5 bases). The ends were cut back, 6 bases at V and 4 bases at J, with 18 bases in the middle. Germline CDR1 is MDHEN and CDR2 is SYDVKM. This CDR3 contains 15 residues. In DNA form, the CDR3 reads TGTGCCAGCAGCTTACCCCAGGACATCCCCTATGGCTACACCTTC. Residues: CASSLPQDIPYGYTF.

The V call is TRBV6-2 or TRBV6-3, the J call TRBJ2-4; D gene uncertain. V lost 6 bases to trimming and J lost 1 base, with 10 bases between them. The CDR3 runs 14 residues. CDR1 is MNHEY, CDR2 SVGEGT, per germline. The CDR3 here is CASSLDSAKNIQYF. As DNA, the CDR3 is TGTGCCAGCAGCCTAGATTCGGCCAAAAACATTCAGTACTTC.

This rearrangement joins TRBV6-2 or TRBV6-3 to TRBJ2-5; maybe TRBD1 (6 bases). The V end lost 2 bases, the J end lost 5 bases, and 12 bases lay between the germline ends. Per the germline V gene, CDR1 is MNHEY and CDR2 is SVGEGT. The CDR3 runs to 14 residues. The CDR3 DNA sequence: TGTGCCAGCAGTTACCAGACAGGTGGGGAGACCCAGTACTTC. Amino acids: CASSYQTGGETQYF.

The chain recombines TRBV6-5 with TRBJ2-5, with 9 bases fitting TRBD2. The germline V gene encodes CDR1 MNHEY and CDR2 SVGAGI. The V gene end was trimmed by 4 bases and the J gene end by 4 bases; junction bases not matched to a gene: 4. The CDR3 consists of 14 residues. The CDR3 DNA reads as TGTGCCAGCAGTTCCGGACTAGCGCTAGAGACCCAGTACTTC. Encoded protein: CASSSGLALETQYF.

Only one count was recorded for this clone. This chain connects TRBV6-2 or TRBV6-3 to TRBJ2-5; D unresolved. The CDR3 covers 14 residues. Germline CDR1 is MNHEY and CDR2 is SVGEGT. V lost 0 bases to trimming and J lost 5 bases, with 10 bases between them. The CDR3 DNA follows: TGTGCCAGCAGTTACTCGGAGAAGACGGAGACCCAGTACTTC. Translation gives CASSYSEKTETQYF.